The 9 T cell receptor beta chains below were found in one sample sequenced in a study of immune cell composition in non-small cell lung cancer. Assay used: immunoSEQ multiplex PCR; TCRdb lists only in-frame clones, some missing. Of about 6,700 clones listed, roughly 74% are singletons. The specimen was lung tumor tissue. These receptors were taken from a human donor with non-small cell lung cancer.

The chain employs TRBV27 and TRBJ2-1; 10 positions match TRBD2. The CDR3 sequence is 18 residues long. The germline gives CDR1 MNHEY, CDR2 SMNVEV (reference sequence). The trim removed 5 bases at V and 1 base at J, leaving 11 bases unmatched. Written as DNA, the CDR3 is TGTGCCAGCAGTCCATGGGGTAGCGGGGGGCCATCCTACAATGAGCAGTTCTTC. The encoded protein is CASSPWGSGGPSYNEQFF.

The chain has TRBV9 and TRBJ1-1; D perhaps matches TRBD1 (5 bases). The CDR3 is 13 residues long. In germline, CDR1 is SGDLS, CDR2 YYNGEE. The V and J ends lost 5 bases and 4 bases respectively, with 12 bases between them. This CDR3 reads CASSRGDGTEAFF. DNA of the CDR3: TGTGCCAGCAGTCGGGGGGATGGCACTGAAGCTTTCTTT. Using reference TRBV9 and TRBJ1-1 for the parts outside the CDR3, the full variable domain is DSGVTQTPKHLITATGQRVTLRCSPRSGDLSVYWYQQSLDQGLQFLIQYYNGEERAKGNILERFSAQQFPDLHSELNLSSLELGDSALYFCASSRGDGTEAFFGQGTRLTVV.

The V call is TRBV7-2, the J call TRBJ1-2, with D perhaps TRBD1 (5 bases). CDR1 is SGHTA, CDR2 FQGNSA, per germline. The CDR3 consists of 14 residues. V was shortened by 3 bases and J by 8 bases, with 16 bases between the two germline ends. The CDR3 region has the DNA TGTGCCAGCAGCTTTGGTTCTGGGGGGTGGGGCTACACCTTC. Translating gives CASSFGSGGWGYTF.

The V gene is TRBV28, the J gene TRBJ2-2, with 9 bases identical to TRBD2. Germline lookup yields CDR1 MDHEN and CDR2 SYDVKM. The V gene end was trimmed by 3 bases and the J gene end by 6 bases; junction bases not matched to a gene: 14. CDR3 size: 18 residues. CDR3 nucleotide sequence: TGTGCCAGCAGTTTGTCCCACGCGGCGGGAGGGTATGCCGGGGAGCTGTTTTTT. It specifies CASSLSHAAGGYAGELFF.

This chain connects TRBV4-2 to TRBJ1-2; the D is unclear. Germline CDR1 and CDR2: LGHNA and YNFKEQ. The CDR3 contains 16 residues. Trimming took 0 bases from V and 8 from J, leaving 19 bases between them. CDR3 amino acids: CASSQESSASRYGYTF. For the CDR3, the DNA is TGTGCCAGCAGCCAAGAATCGTCAGCGTCACGATACGGCTACACCTTC.

V usage is TRBV18 and J usage is TRBJ1-2; 7 bases match TRBD1. Unmatched junction bases numbered 8, after V lost 8 bases and J lost 2 bases. The CDR3 spans 14 residues. In germline, CDR1 is KGHSH, CDR2 LQKENI. The CDR3 DNA follows: TGTGCCAGCGCCCCGGGACAGACCAACTATGGCTACACCTTC. Protein: CASAPGQTNYGYTF.

The rearrangement joins TRBV19 to TRBJ1-2; possible D gene TRBD1, 5 bases. Trimming removed 7 bases at V and 4 bases at J, with 13 bases between. The CDR3 covers 13 residues. The V gene's germline CDR1 is LNHDA and CDR2 SQIVND (reference sequence). The CDR3 sequence is CASMNWQGYGYTF. The CDR3 DNA sequence: TGTGCCAGTATGAACTGGCAGGGCTATGGCTACACCTTC.

This clone has just one count. The chain combines TRBV28 with TRBJ2-1; 7 nucleotides match TRBD2. V lost 4 bases to trimming and J lost 7 bases; unmatched junction nucleotides: 16. The CDR3 has 17 amino acids. The germline V gene encodes CDR1 MDHEN and CDR2 SYDVKM. The CDR3 spells CASSSPVRGVGLNEQFF. The CDR3 DNA is TGTGCCAGCAGTTCCCCCGTCCGGGGGGTAGGCTTAAATGAGCAGTTCTTC.

The chain carries TRBV5-4 and TRBJ2-7, with D possibly being TRBD1 (6 bases). V gave up 3 bases and J gave up 3 bases, with 16 bases separating them. This CDR3 is 15 amino acids long. The germline V gene has CDR1 SGHNT and CDR2 YYREEE (reference sequence). In nucleotides, the CDR3 is TGTGCCAGCAGCTCCCCTACGAAGACAGGCTACGAGCAGTACTTC. Residues: CASSSPTKTGYEQYF.